This T cell receptor (beta chain) was recorded in a study of T cell repertoires in cytomegalovirus infection. Turning to the study itself: Both a matching HLA type and CMV infection were indicated by public TCR beta signatures.

TCRdb re-called the reads through MiXCR, storing one row per CDR3 protein. Counted here are about 830,000 distinct CDR3 sequences, approximately 30% occurring once; the ten biggest clones make up under 15%. The J segment lost 2 bases and the V segment lost 4 bases, leaving 9 bases of the junction unmatched. The germline V gene encodes CDR1 SGHNT and CDR2 YYREEE (reference sequence). CDR3 size: 17 residues. General study points: Of the TCR beta families, the public ones yielded a cumulative frequency that identified carriers of CMV plus the relevant HLA.

Comment on this clonotype: Its target is not known.

The sample was cultured CD8+ T cells from PBMCs, taken from culture after CMV antigen stimulation. The source is a human donor in good health (CMV status not recorded). Some clones in this sample may be carry-over from other donors' samples. The chain joins TRBV5-4 to TRBJ2-1; the match to TRBD1 covers 10 bases. CDR3 bases: TGTGCCAGCAGCCCCGGACAGGGGGACCTCGCCTACAATGAGCAGTTCTTC. It specifies CASSPGQGDLAYNEQFF.